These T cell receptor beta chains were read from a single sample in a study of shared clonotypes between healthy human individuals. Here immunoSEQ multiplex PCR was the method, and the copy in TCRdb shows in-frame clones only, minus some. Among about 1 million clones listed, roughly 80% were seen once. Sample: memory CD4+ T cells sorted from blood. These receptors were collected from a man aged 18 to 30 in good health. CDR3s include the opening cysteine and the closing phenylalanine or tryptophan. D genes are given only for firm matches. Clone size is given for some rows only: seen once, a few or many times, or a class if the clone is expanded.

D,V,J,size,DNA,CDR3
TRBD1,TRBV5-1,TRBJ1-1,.,TGCGCCAGCAGCCCTACAGGGGCCGGGAACACTGAAGCTTTCTTT,CASSPTGAGNTEAFF
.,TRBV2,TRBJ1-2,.,TGTGCCAGCAGGAGCTATGGCTACACCTTC,CASRSYGYTF
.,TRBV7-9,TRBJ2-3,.,TGTGCCAGCAGCTTAGGGACGTTAGCGGACCGCACAGATACGCAGTATTTT,CASSLGTLADRTDTQYF
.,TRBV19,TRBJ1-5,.,TGTGCCAGTAGTAATAAGACAGAATATTACGGCAATCAGCCCCAGCATTTT,CASSNKTEYYGNQPQHF
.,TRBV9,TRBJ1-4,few,TGTGCCAGCAGCGCGGACCCGACGACTAATGAAAAACTGTTTTTT,CASSADPTTNEKLFF
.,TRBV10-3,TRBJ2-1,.,TGTGCCCATGCCATTAACAATGAGCAGTTCTTC,CAHAINNEQFF
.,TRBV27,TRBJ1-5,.,TGTGCCAGCAGTTACCGGGGGGGGAATCAGCCCCAGCATTTT,CASSYRGGNQPQHF
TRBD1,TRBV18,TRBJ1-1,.,TGTGCCAGCTCACCACCAGACAGGGTGACTGAAGCTTTCTTT,CASSPPDRVTEAFF
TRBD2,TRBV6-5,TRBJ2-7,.,TGTGCCAGCAGTACTAGCGGGAGTGAGGGGGGAAAGCAGTACTTC,CASSTSGSEGGKQYF
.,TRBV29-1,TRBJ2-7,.,TGCAGCGTTGAAGATACGGGCGGGCAGTACTTC,CSVEDTGGQYF
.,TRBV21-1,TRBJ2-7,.,TGTGCCAGCAGCAAACAATCGGGCAGGGGGCAAGCGGGAGGGCCTTGCCCTTGGCCCTACGAGCAGTACTTC,CASSKQSGRGQAGGPCPWPYEQYF
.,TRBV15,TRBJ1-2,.,TGTGCCACCAGCAGAGATTATCTGGCGCAAACTACGATGAGCTACACCTTC,CATSRDYLAQTTMSYTF
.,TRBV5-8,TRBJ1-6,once,TGTGCCAGCAGCTTAGGTGATCGGGGTTCACCCCTCCACTTT,CASSLGDRGSPLHF
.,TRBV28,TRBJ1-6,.,TGTGCCAGCAGTTTTCAGGTCGACCCCCTCCACTTT,CASSFQVDPLHF
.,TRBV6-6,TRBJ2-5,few,TGTGCCAGCAGTTCCTACAGGGAGGAGACCCAGTACTTC,CASSSYREETQYF
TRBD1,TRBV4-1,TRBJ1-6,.,TGCGCCAGCAGCCAACCGGACAGGGATAACTCACCCCTCCACTTT,CASSQPDRDNSPLHF
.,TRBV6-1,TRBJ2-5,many,TGTGCCAGTGCCCGGGGCAGAGGTCCAGAGACCCAGTACTTC,CASARGRGPETQYF
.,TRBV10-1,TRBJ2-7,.,TGCGCCAGCAGTGAGTACTCCTACGAGCAGTACTTC,CASSEYSYEQYF
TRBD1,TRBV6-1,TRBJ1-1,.,TGTGCCAGCAATAGAGACAGGGCGAGTACTGAAGCTTTCTTT,CASNRDRASTEAFF
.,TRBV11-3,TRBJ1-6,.,TGTGCCAGCAGCTTAGACGGATCAAATTCACCCCTCCACTTT,CASSLDGSNSPLHF
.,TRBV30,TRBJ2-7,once,TGTGCCTGGAGTCCGAACTACGAGCAGTACTTC,CAWSPNYEQYF
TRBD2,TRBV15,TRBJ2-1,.,TGTGCCACCAGCAGAGCGGGAGGTCGGCAGTTCTTC,CATSRAGGRQFF
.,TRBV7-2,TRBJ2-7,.,TGTGCCAGCAGCTTAGGACAGGGACTCACCTACGAGCAGTACTTC,CASSLGQGLTYEQYF
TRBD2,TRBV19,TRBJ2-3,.,TGTGCCAGTAGTATAATCGGGGGGTCCGATACGCAGTATTTT,CASSIIGGSDTQYF
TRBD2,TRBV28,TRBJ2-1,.,TGTGCCAGCAATAGCGGGAGCCGCAATGAGCAGTTCTTC,CASNSGSRNEQFF
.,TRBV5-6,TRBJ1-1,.,TGTGCCAGCAGCTTGCGGGGGATGAACACTGAAGCTTTCTTT,CASSLRGMNTEAFF
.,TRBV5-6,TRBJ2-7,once,TGTGCCAGCAGCTTCCCCTTAGGATCCGAGCAGTACTTC,CASSFPLGSEQYF
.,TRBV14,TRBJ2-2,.,TGTGCCAGCAGCCCCCACGGGGGTGGGACCGGGGAGCTGTTTTTT,CASSPHGGGTGELFF
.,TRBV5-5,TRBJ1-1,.,TGTGCCAGCAGCCTGCTGGGTAACAGCAACACTGAAGCTTTCTTT,CASSLLGNSNTEAFF
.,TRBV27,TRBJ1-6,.,TGTGCCAGCGGTCGTGACAGCTCCTATAATTCACCCCTCCACTTT,CASGRDSSYNSPLHF
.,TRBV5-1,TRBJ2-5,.,TGCGCCAGCAGCACGGACGGGAGTAGAGGAGAGACCCAGTACTTC,CASSTDGSRGETQYF
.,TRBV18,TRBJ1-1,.,TGTGCCAGCTCACCGGGAACTCCTGAAGCTTTCTTT,CASSPGTPEAFF
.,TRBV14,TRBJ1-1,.,TGTGCCAGCAGCCACCTTAAAGGGACTGTGAACACTGAAGCTTTCTTT,CASSHLKGTVNTEAFF
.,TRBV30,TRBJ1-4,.,TGTGCCTGGGCCGGGGGGACTAATGAAAAACTGTTTTTT,CAWAGGTNEKLFF
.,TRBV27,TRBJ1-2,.,TGTGCCAGCAGTTTCGACCGGGACGGAAACTATGGCTACACCTTC,CASSFDRDGNYGYTF
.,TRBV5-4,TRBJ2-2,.,TGTGCCAGCAGCTTGGGACTAGTGACCGGGGAGCTGTTTTTT,CASSLGLVTGELFF
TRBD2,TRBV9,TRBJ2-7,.,TGTGCCAGCAGCGTAGGGGCGGGAGTTGCACCCGAGCAGTACTTC,CASSVGAGVAPEQYF
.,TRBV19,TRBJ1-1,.,TGTGCCAGTAGCGCGGACATGAACACTGAAGCTTTCTTT,CASSADMNTEAFF
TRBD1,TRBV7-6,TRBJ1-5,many,TGTGCCAGCAGCTCCGGGACAGGGGGTCCCTTTAGCAATCAGCCCCAGCATTTT,CASSSGTGGPFSNQPQHF
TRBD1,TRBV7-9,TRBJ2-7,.,TGTGCCAGCAGCGATTCGGACAGGGTTGGCTACGAGCAGTACTTC,CASSDSDRVGYEQYF
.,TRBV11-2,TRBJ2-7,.,TGTGCCAGCAGCCTTTATATAGGCGAGCAGTACTTC,CASSLYIGEQYF
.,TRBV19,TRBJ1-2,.,TGTGCCAGTGGGGCAGGAGGATTTAGTGGCTACACCTTC,CASGAGGFSGYTF
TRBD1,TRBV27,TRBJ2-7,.,TGTGCCAGCAGTCACTACAGGGGGAACGTCTTAGGTAATCTAGGGCTCTACGAGCAGTACTTC,CASSHYRGNVLGNLGLYEQYF
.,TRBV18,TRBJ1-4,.,TGTGCCAGCTCGCTAAACAGGGTTGCAACTAATGAAAAACTGTTTTTT,CASSLNRVATNEKLFF
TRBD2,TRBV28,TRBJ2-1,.,TGTGCCAGTAAGGTCAGGACTAGCGGGGGTCTGTTCTTC,CASKVRTSGGLFF
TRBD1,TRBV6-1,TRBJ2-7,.,TGTGCCAGCCCCGGCAGGGGGCGAGAGCAGTACTTC,CASPGRGREQYF
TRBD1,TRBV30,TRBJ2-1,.,TGTGCCTGGATAACCGGGACAGTTTACAATGAGCAGTTCTTC,CAWITGTVYNEQFF
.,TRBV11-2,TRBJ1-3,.,TGTGCCAGCAGGGGCCCCCAGGGTCAGGCGCAGTATCCTGGAAACACCATATATTTT,CASRGPQGQAQYPGNTIYF
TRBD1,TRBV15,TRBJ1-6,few,TGTGCCACCAGCAGGGAACCGGGACAGGGGAATTCACCCCTCCACTTT,CATSREPGQGNSPLHF
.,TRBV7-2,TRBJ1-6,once,TGTGCCAGCAGTGGTCAGGGTTGGGCACCCCTCCACTTT,CASSGQGWAPLHF
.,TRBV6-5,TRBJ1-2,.,TGTGCCAGCATCCCCGGGGAATGGGATGGCTACACCTTC,CASIPGEWDGYTF
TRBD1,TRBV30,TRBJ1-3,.,TGTGCCTGGAGTGTAGGGGGCCAGTACTCTGGAAACACCATATATTTT,CAWSVGGQYSGNTIYF
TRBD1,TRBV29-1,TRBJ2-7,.,TGCAGCGCCCGACAGGGGGACCTCTACGAGCAGTACTTC,CSARQGDLYEQYF
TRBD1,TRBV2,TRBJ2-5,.,TGTGCCAGCAGTGAATCCCAGGGGGTGGAGACCCAGTACTTC,CASSESQGVETQYF
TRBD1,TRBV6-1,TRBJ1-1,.,TGTGCCAGTACAGGGGGCATGAACACTGAAGCTTTCTTT,CASTGGMNTEAFF
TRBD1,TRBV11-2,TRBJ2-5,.,TGTGCCAGCAGCGACAGCGGGACAGGGGTAGAGACCCAGTACTTC,CASSDSGTGVETQYF
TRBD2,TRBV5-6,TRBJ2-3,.,TGTGCCAGCAGCCCGTTAGCGGGGGCCTCTACGAGAGATACGCAGTATTTT,CASSPLAGASTRDTQYF
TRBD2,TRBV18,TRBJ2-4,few,TGTGCCAGCTCACCACTAAGCGGGGGGGCCACATCCAAAAACATTCAGTACTTC,CASSPLSGGATSKNIQYF
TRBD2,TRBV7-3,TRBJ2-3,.,TGTGCCAGCAGCCCTGCACCTAGCGGAGCGCAGTATTTT,CASSPAPSGAQYF